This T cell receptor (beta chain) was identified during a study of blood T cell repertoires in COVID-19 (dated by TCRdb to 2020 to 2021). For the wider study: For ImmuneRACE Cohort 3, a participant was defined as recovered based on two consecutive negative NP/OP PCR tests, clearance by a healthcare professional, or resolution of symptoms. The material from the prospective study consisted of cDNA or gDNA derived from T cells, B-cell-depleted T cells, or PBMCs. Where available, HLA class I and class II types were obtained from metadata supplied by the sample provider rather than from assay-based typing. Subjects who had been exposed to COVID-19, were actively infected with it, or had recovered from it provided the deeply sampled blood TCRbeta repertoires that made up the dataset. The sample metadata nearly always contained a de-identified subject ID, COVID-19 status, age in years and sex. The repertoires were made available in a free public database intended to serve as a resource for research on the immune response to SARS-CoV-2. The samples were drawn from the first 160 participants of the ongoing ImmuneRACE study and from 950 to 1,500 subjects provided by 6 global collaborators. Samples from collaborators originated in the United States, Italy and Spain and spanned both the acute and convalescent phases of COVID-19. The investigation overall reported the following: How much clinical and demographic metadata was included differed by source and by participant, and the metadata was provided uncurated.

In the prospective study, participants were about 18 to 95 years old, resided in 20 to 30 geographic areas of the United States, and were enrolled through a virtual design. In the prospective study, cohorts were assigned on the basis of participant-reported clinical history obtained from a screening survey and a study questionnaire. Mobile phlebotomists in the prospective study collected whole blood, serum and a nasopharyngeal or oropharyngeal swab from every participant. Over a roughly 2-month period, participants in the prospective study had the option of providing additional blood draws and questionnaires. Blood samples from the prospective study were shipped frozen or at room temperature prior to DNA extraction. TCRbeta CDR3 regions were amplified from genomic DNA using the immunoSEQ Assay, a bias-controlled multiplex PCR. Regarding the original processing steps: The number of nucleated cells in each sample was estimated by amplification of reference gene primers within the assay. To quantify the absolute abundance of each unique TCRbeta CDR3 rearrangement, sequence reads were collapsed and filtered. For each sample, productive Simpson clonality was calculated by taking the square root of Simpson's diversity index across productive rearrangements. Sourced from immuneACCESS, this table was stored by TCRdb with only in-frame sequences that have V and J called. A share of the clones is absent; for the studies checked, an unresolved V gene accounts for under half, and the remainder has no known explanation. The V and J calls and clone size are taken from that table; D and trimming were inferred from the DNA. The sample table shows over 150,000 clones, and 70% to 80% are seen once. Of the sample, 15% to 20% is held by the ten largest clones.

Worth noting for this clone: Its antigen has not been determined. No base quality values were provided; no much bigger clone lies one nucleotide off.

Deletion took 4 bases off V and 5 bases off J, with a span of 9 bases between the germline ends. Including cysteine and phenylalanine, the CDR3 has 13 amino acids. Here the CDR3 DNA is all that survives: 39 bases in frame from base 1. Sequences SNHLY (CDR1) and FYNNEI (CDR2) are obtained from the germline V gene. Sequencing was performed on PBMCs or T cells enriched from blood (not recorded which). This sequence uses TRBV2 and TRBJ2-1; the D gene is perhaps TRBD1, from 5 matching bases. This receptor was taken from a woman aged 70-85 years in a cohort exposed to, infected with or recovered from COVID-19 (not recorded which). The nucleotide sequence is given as TGTGCCAGCAGTGGGGGCAGGGACAATGAGCAGTTCTTC. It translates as CASSGGRDNEQFF.